This paragraph covers one TCR beta chain sequence. This table comes from immunoSEQ multiplex PCR, and its TCRdb copy is limited to in-frame clones, with some not included. The profile shows over 650,000 clones, more than 75% of them singletons. The CDR3 contains 16 residues. Germline values: CDR1 SGHRS, CDR2 YFSETQ. V gave up 4 bases and J gave up 7 bases; unmatched junction bases: 11. The data originate from a study of shared T cell receptors in the human thymus. The same specimen was also included in a second study, on human thymus T cells. This second study notes: Healthy Finnish infants undergoing corrective surgery for congenital heart defects were the donors. Corrective cardiac surgery supplied the resected thymus tissue. It looked as if thymic and blood repertoires used V and J genes in a biased way. Unrelated people showed highly overlapping thymic repertoires, related research reported.

Material for sequencing was thymocytes. The V and J genes are TRBV5-1 and TRBJ2-1; 10 bases are a match to TRBD1. This TCR was sampled from a boy younger than two with a congenital heart defect. In DNA, the CDR3 is TGCGCCAGCAGCCCGCCCGGACAGGGGGATTCGAATGAGCAGTTCTTC. As protein: CASSPPGQGDSNEQFF.